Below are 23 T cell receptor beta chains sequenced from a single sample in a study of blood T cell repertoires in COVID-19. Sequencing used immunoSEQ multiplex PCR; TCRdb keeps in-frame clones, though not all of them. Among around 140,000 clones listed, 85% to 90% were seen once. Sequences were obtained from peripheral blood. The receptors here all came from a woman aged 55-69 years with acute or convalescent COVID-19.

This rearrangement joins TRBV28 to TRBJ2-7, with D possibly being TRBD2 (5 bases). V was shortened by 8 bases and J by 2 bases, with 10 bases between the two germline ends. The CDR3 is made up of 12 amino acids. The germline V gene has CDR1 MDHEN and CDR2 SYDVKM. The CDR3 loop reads CASRPGAYEQYF. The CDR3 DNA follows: TGTGCCAGCCGGCCCGGGGCCTACGAGCAGTACTTC.

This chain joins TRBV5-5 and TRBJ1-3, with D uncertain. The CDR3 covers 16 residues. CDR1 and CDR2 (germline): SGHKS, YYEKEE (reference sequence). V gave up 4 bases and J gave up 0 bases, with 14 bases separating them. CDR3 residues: CASSTRPNSSGNTIYF. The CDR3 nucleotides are TGTGCCAGCAGCACCCGGCCCAACAGCTCTGGAAACACCATATATTTT.

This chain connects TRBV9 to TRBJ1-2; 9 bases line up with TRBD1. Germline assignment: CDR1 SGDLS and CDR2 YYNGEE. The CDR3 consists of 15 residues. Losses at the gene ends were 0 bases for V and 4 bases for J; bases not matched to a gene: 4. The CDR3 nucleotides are TGTGCCAGCAGCGTAGCGGACAGGGGACCCTATGGCTACACCTTC. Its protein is CASSVADRGPYGYTF.

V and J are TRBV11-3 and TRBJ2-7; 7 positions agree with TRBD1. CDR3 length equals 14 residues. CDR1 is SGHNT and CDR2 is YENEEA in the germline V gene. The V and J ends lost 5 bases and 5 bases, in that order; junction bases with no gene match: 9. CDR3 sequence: CASSPDRVRHEQYF. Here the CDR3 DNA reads TGTGCCAGCAGCCCCGACAGGGTACGCCACGAGCAGTACTTC.

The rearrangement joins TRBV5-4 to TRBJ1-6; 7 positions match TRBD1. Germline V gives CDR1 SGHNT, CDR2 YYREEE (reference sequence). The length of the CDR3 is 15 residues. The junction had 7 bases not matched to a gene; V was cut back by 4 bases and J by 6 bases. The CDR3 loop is CASSTGQVLNSPLHF. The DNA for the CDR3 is TGTGCCAGCAGCACCGGACAGGTCCTTAATTCACCCCTCCACTTT.

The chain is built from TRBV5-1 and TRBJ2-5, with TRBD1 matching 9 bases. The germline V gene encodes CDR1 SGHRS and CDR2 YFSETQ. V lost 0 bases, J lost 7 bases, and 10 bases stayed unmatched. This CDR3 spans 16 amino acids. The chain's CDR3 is CASSLDNRGRPGTQYF. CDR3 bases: TGCGCCAGCAGCTTGGATAACAGGGGGCGACCGGGGACCCAGTACTTC.

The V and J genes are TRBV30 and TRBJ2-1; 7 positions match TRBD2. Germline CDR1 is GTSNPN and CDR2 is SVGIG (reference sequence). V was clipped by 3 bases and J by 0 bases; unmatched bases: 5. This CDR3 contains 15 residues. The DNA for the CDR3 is TGTGCCTGGAGGATCGGGGGGAGCTCCTACAATGAGCAGTTCTTC. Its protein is CAWRIGGSSYNEQFF.

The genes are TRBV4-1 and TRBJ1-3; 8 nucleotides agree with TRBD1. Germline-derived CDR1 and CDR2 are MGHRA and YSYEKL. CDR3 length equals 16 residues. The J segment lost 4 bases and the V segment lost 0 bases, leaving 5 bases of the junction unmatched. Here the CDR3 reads CASSQDRTGPGNTIYF. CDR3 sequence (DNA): TGCGCCAGCAGCCAAGATCGGACAGGGCCCGGAAACACCATATATTTT.

The CDR3: CASSPLGGVAYNEQFF. The CDR3 DNA follows: TGTGCCAGCAGCCCCCTGGGCGGGGTAGCCTACAATGAGCAGTTCTTC. The chain is built from TRBV9 and TRBJ2-1, with D possibly being TRBD2 (6 bases). The CDR3 consists of 16 residues. Per the germline V gene, CDR1 is SGDLS and CDR2 is YYNGEE. V was shortened by 4 bases and J by 2 bases, with 16 bases between the two germline ends.

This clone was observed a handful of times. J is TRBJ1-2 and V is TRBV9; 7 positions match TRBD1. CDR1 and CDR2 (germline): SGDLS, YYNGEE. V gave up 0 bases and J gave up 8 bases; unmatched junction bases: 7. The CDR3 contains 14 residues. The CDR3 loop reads CASSVDQTGKGYTF. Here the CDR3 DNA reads TGTGCCAGCAGCGTAGACCAGACAGGGAAGGGCTACACCTTC.

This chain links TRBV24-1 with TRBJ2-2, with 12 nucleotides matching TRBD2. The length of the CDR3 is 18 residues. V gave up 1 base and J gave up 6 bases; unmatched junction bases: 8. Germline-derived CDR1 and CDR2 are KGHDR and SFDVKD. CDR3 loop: CATSDFNLAGGPPGELFF. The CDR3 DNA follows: TGTGCCACCAGTGATTTCAATCTAGCGGGGGGGCCCCCCGGGGAGCTGTTTTTT.

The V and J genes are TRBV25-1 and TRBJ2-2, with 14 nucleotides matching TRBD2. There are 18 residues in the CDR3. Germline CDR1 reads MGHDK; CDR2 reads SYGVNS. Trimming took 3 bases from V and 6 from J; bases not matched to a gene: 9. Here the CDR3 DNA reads TGTGCCAGCAGTGACGATCGAGGACTAGCGGGGGGCGCCGGGGAGCTGTTTTTT. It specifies CASSDDRGLAGGAGELFF.

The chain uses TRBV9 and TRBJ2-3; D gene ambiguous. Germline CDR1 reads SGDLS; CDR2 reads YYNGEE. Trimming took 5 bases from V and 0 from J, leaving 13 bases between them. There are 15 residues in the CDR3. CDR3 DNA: TGTGCCAGCAGTACCTCCCGAACTAGCACAGATACGCAGTATTTT. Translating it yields CASSTSRTSTDTQYF.

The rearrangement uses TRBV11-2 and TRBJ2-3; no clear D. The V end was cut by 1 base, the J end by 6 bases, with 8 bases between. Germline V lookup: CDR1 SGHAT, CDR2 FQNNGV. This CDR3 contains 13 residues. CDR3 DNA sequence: TGTGCCAGCAGCTTAGCTGGCCCCGATACGCAGTATTTT. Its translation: CASSLAGPDTQYF. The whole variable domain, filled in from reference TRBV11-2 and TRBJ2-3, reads EAGVAQSPRYKIIEKRQSVAFWCNPISGHATLYWYQQILGQGPKLLIQFQNNGVVDDSQLPKDRFSAERLKGVDSTLKIQPAKLEDSAVYLCASSLAGPDTQYFGPGTRLTVL.

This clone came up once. CDR3 loop: CASSWNRGGNEQFF. The CDR3 DNA is TGTGCCAGCAGCTGGAACCGGGGGGGCAATGAGCAGTTCTTC. The chain employs TRBV11-2 and TRBJ2-1, with 8 bases matching TRBD2. The CDR3 is 14 amino acids. The V and J ends lost 4 bases and 6 bases, in that order; junction bases with no gene match: 5. CDR1 SGHAT and CDR2 FQNNGV come from the germline V gene.

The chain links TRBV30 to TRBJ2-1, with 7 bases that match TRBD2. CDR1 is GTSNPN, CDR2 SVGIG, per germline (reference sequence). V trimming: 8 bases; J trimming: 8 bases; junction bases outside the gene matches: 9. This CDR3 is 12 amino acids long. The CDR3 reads CARGTKADEQFF. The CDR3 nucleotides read TGTGCCCGAGGGACTAAGGCGGATGAGCAGTTCTTC.

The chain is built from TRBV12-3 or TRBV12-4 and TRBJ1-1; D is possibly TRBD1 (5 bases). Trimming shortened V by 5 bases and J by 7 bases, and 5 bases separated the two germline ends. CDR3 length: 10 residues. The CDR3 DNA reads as TGTGCCAGCAGTCAGGGTGAAGCTTTCTTT. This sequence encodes CASSQGEAFF.

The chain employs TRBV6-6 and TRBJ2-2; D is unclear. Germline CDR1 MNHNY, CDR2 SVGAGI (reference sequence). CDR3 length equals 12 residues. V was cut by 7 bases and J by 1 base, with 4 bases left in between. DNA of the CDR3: TGTGCCAGCACCCGGAACACCGGGGAGCTGTTTTTT. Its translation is CASTRNTGELFF.

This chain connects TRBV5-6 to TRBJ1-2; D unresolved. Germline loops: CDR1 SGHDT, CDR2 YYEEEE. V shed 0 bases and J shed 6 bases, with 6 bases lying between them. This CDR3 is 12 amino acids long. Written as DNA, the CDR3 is TGTGCCAGCAGCTTGGTCCAGGATGGCTACACCTTC. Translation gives CASSLVQDGYTF.

This CDR3 reads CASSQHSRQGNQPQHF. Here the CDR3 DNA reads TGCGCCAGCAGCCAACACTCCCGACAGGGTAATCAGCCCCAGCATTTT. This chain links TRBV4-1 with TRBJ1-5, with 7 bases aligning to TRBD1. The V gene end was trimmed by 2 bases and the J gene end by 4 bases; junction bases not matched to a gene: 8. The CDR3 length is 16 residues. CDR1 is MGHRA, CDR2 YSYEKL, per germline.

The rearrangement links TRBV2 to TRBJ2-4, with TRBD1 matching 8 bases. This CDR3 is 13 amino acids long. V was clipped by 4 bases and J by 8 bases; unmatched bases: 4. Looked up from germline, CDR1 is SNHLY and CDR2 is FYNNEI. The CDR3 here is CASSVDRVDIQYF. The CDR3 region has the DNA TGTGCCAGCAGTGTGGACAGGGTGGACATTCAGTACTTC.

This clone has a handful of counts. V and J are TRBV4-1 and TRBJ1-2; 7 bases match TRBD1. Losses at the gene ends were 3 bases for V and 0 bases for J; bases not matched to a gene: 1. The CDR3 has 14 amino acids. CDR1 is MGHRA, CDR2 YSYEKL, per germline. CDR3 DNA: TGCGCCAGCAGCCACAGGGGGGCTAACTATGGCTACACCTTC. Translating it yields CASSHRGANYGYTF.

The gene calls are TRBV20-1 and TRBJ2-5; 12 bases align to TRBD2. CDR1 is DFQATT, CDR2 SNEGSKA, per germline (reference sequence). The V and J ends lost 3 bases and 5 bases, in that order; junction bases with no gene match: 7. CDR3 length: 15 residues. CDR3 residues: CSASISSGRGETQYF. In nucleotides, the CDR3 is TGCAGTGCTAGTATTTCTAGCGGGAGGGGGGAGACCCAGTACTTC.